This T cell receptor (beta chain) was captured by sequencing in a study of OX40 agonist ivuxolimab in advanced cancers. Using immunoSEQ multiplex PCR, the repertoire was profiled, and TCRdb retains in-frame clones only, with some absent. The data contain 60,000 to 100,000 clones, roughly 92% of them singletons. In germline, CDR1 is SGHRS, CDR2 YFSETQ. V was trimmed by 0 bases and J by 0 bases, leaving 13 bases between them. This CDR3 has 17 residues. The rearrangement joins TRBV5-1 to TRBJ2-1, with D perhaps matching TRBD1 or TRBD2 (5 bases each). The TCR originated in an adult with an advanced solid tumor such as melanoma, head and neck, liver or kidney cancer. Source: CD4+ or CD8+ T cells sorted from blood, taken in a trial of the OX40 agonist ivuxolimab. The CDR3 bases are TGCGCCAGCAGCTTGGCCGGGGCAGCCCTCTCCTACAATGAGCAGTTCTTC. Its translation: CASSLAGAALSYNEQFF.